These 6 T cell receptor beta chains share one sample of origin, sequenced in a study of CD8 T cells in Susac syndrome. RNA, at 0.5 to 1 ug, was reverse transcribed with random hexamers. Each CDR3 protein is one row after TCRdb ran MiXCR on the immunoSEQ multiplex PCR reads. Seen here are 84,000 or so distinct CDR3 sequences, 94% observed once, and the top ten hold more than 0.8%. Sample: CD8+ T cells from PBMCs. These receptors were taken from a human donor with Susac syndrome.

This clonotype was seen only a few times. This chain joins TRBV4-3 and TRBJ2-7; D is unclear. CDR1 LGHNA and CDR2 YSLEER come from the germline V gene. Deletions cut 3 bases from V and 3 bases from J, with 9 bases between. This CDR3 region has 13 residues. The CDR3 loop is CASSQGRHYEQYF. The CDR3 coding sequence is TGCGCCAGCAGCCAGGGCAGACACTACGAGCAGTACTTC.

This chain connects TRBV5-1 to TRBJ2-1; D might be TRBD1 or TRBD2, each matching 6 bases. There are 14 residues in the CDR3. Between the trimmed V and J ends, which lost 0 bases and 8 bases, there was a span of 12 bases. CDR1 and CDR2 from the germline V gene are SGHRS and YFSETQ. The CDR3 loop reads CASSLDDGGDEQFF. The CDR3 coding sequence is TGCGCCAGCAGCTTGGATGACGGGGGCGATGAGCAGTTCTTC.

The V and J genes are TRBV7-4 and TRBJ2-7, with 7 bases identical to TRBD1. With V trimmed by 8 bases and J by 3 bases, 1 base remained unmatched. The germline gives CDR1 SGHVT, CDR2 SQSDAQ. The CDR3 is 11 residues long. DNA of the CDR3: TGTGCCAGCCCAGGGGGCTACGAGCAGTACTTC. Translation gives CASPGGYEQYF.

This clonotype was picked up a small number of times. V is TRBV15 and J is TRBJ2-3, with D unresolved. The CDR3 runs to 14 residues. Germline V gene sequence: CDR1 LNHNV, CDR2 YYDKDF (reference sequence). Trimming pared 5 bases from V and 1 base from J, leaving 10 bases between. The CDR3 region is CATSPRWGTDTQYF. The CDR3 bases are TGTGCCACCAGCCCCCGATGGGGCACAGATACGCAGTATTTT.

The chain recombines TRBV28 with TRBJ2-1; TRBD2 is a possible D gene (6 bases). Trimming cost V 8 bases and J 7 bases, with 15 bases left between them. CDR3 length equals 13 residues. Germline V gene data show CDR1 as MDHEN and CDR2 as SYDVKM. The CDR3: CASSWTGENEQFF. CDR3 DNA: TGTGCCAGCTCTTGGACGGGGGAGAATGAGCAGTTCTTC.

The V gene is TRBV12-3 or TRBV12-4, the J gene TRBJ2-7; possibly TRBD1 or TRBD2 for D (5 bases each). The CDR3 has 12 amino acids. Deletions cut 8 bases from V and 7 bases from J, with 15 bases between. For the CDR3, the DNA is TGTGCCAGCGGGATCCTGGGGGAAGAGCAGTACTTC. Translated, it gives CASGILGEEQYF.